This T cell receptor beta chain originates from a study of shared clonotypes between healthy human individuals. A word on this clone: Its target is not known.

Trimming removed 6 bases at V and 1 base at J, with 9 bases between. Per germline, CDR1 MNHEY and CDR2 SVGAGI. This CDR3 spans 13 amino acids. Genomic DNA from each subset was divided evenly over several immunoSEQ plates. Profiled with immunoSEQ multiplex PCR; TCRdb holds only in-frame clones, not every one. This sample has some 2,100,000 clones; 85% to 95% occur once, and the top ten carry 1.5% to 2%. The study, taken as a whole, reports: Even with large depth, rarefaction showed that sorted-subset sequencing was incomplete.

Naive CD8 cells, CD45RO-negative and positively selected for CCR7, excluded terminally differentiated effector memory CD45RA+ cells. Sequences were obtained from naive CD8+ T cells from PBMCs. This TCR was recovered from a man aged 18-30 years in good health. Some clones in this sample may be carry-over from other donors' samples. The genes are TRBV6-5 and TRBJ1-2; maybe TRBD1 (5 bases). The CDR3 reads CASSQGYNYGYTF. CDR3 DNA sequence: TGTGCCAGCAGCCAGGGTTATAACTATGGCTACACCTTC.